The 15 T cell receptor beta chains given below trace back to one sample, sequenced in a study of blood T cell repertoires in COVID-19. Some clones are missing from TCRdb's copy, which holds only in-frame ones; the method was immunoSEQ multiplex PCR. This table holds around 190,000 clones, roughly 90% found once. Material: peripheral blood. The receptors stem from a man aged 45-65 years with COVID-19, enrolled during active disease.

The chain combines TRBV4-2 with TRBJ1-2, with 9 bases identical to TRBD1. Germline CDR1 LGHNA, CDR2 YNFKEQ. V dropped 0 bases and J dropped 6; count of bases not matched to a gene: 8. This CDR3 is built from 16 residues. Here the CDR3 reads CASSQDARQGVNGYTF. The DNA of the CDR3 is TGTGCCAGCAGCCAAGACGCACGACAGGGGGTAAATGGCTACACCTTC.

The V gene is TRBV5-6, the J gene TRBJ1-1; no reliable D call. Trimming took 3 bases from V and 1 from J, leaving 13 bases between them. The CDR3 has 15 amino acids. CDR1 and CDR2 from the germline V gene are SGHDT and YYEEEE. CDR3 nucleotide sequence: TGTGCCAGCAGCTCGACAAGTCCTTGGAACACTGAAGCTTTCTTT. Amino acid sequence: CASSSTSPWNTEAFF. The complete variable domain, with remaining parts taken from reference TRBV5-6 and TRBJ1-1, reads DAGVTQSPTHLIKTRGQQVTLRCSPKSGHDTVSWYQQALGQGPQFIFQYYEEEERQRGNFPDRFSGHQFPNYSSELNVNALLLGDSALYLCASSSTSPWNTEAFFGQGTRLTVV.

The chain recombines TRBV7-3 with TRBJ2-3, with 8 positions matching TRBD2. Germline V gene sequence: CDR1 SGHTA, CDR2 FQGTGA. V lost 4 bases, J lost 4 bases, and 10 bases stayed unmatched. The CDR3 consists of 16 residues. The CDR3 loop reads CASSSPTGLGADTQYF. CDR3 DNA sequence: TGTGCCAGCAGCTCCCCAACGGGACTAGGAGCAGATACGCAGTATTTT.

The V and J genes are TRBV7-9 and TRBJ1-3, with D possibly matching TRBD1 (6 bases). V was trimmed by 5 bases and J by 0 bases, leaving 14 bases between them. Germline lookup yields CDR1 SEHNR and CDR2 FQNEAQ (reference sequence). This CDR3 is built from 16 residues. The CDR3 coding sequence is TGTGCCAGCAGCCCTGATGGCAGGGGCTCTGGAAACACCATATATTTT. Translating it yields CASSPDGRGSGNTIYF. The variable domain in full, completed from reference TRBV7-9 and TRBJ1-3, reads DTGVSQNPRHKITKRGQNVTFRCDPISEHNRLYWYRQTLGQGPEFLTYFQNEAQLEKSRLLSDRFSAERPKGSFSTLEIQRTEQGDSAMYLCASSPDGRGSGNTIYFGEGSWLTVV.

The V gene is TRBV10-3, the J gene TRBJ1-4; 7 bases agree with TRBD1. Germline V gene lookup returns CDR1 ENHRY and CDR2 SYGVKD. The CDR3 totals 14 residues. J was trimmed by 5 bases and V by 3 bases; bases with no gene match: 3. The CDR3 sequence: CAISDGTANEKLFF. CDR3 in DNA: TGTGCCATCAGTGACGGGACAGCGAATGAAAAACTGTTTTTT.

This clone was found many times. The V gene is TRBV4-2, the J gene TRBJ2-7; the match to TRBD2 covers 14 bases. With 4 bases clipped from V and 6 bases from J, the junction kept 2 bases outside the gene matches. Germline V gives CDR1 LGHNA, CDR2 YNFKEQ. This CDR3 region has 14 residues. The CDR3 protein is CASSLGTSGSEQYF. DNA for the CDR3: TGTGCCAGCAGCCTGGGGACTAGCGGGAGCGAGCAGTACTTC.

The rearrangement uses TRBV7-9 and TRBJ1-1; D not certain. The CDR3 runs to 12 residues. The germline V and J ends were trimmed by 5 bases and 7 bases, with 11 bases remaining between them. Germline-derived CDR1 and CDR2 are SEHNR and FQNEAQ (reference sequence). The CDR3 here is CASSRTDDEAFF. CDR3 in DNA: TGTGCCAGCAGCCGGACTGATGATGAAGCTTTCTTT.

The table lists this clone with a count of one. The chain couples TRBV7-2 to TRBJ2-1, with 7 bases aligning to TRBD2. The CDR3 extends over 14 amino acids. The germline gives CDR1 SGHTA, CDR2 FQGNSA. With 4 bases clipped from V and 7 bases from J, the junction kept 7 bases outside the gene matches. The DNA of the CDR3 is TGTGCCAGCAGCTCCCCGCGGACTAGTAATGAGCAGTTCTTC. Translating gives CASSSPRTSNEQFF.

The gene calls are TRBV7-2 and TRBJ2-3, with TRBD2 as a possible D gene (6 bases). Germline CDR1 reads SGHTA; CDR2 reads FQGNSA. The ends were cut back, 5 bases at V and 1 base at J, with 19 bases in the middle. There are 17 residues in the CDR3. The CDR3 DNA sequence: TGTGCCAGCAGCGAAGGAGTCGGGGGTACGCGCACAGATACGCAGTATTTT. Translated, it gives CASSEGVGGTRTDTQYF.

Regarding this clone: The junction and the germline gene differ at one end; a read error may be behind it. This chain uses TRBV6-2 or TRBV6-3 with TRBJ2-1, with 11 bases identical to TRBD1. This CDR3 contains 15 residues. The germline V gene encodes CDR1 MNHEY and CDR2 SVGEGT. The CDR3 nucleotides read TGTGCCAGCAGTCACTCCGGGACAGGGGGCAATGAGCAGTTCTTC. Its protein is CASSHSGTGGNEQFF.

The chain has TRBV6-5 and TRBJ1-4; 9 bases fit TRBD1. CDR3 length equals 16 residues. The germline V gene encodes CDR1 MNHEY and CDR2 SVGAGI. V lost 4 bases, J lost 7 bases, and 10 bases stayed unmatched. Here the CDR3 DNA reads TGTGCCAGCAGTTCTTACCCGGGACAGGGCCGTGAAAAACTGTTTTTT. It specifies CASSSYPGQGREKLFF.

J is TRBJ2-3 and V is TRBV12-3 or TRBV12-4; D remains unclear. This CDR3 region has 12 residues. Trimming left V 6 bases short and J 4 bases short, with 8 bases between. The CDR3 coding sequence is TGTGCCAGCAGCCCTGCGGCAGATACGCAGTATTTT. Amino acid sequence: CASSPAADTQYF.

CDR3 bases: TGTGCCAGCAGCTTAACACAGGTGGGTGAGCAGTTCTTC. Translation: CASSLTQVGEQFF. The chain couples TRBV7-3 to TRBJ2-1, with a possible D match to TRBD1 (5 bases). Germline lookup yields CDR1 SGHTA and CDR2 FQGTGA. V lost 0 bases to trimming and J lost 9 bases, with 9 bases between them. The CDR3 sequence is 13 residues long.

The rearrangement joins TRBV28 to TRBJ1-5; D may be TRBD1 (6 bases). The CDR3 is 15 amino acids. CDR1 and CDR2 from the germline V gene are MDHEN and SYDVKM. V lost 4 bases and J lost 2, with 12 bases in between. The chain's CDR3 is CASSYGQTRNQPQHF. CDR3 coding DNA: TGTGCCAGCAGTTACGGACAGACTCGCAATCAGCCCCAGCATTTT.

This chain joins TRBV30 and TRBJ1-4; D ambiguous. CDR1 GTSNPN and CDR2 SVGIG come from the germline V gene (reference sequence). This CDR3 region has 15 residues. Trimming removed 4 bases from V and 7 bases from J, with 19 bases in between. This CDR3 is CAWKKPRRVGEKLFF. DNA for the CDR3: TGTGCCTGGAAGAAACCCCGGAGGGTAGGTGAAAAACTGTTTTTT. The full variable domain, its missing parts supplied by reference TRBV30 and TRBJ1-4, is SQTIHQWPATLVQPVGSPLSLECTVEGTSNPNLYWYRQAAGRGLQLLFYSVGIGQISSEVPQNLSASRPQDRQFILSSKKLLLSDSGFYLCAWKKPRRVGEKLFFGSGTQLSVL.